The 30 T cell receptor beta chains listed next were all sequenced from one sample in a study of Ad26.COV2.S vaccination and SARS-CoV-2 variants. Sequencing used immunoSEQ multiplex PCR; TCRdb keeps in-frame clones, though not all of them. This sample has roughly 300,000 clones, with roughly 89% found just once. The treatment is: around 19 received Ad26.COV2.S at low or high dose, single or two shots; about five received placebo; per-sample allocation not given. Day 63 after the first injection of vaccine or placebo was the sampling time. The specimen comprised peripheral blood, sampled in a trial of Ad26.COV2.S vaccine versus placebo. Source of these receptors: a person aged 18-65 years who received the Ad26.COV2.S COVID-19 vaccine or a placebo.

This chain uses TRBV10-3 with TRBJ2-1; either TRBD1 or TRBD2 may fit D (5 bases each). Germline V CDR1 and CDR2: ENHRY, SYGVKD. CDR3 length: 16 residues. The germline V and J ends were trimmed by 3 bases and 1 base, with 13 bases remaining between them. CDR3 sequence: CAISDGGTESYNEQFF. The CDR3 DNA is TGTGCCATCAGTGACGGTGGGACGGAGTCCTACAATGAGCAGTTCTTC.

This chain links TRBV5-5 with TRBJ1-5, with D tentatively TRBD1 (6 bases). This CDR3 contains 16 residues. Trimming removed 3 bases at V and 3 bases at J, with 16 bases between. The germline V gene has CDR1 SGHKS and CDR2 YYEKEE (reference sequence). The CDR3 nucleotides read TGTGCCAGCAGCTGGGGGGCTGGAGGGATCAATCAGCCCCAGCATTTT. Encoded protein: CASSWGAGGINQPQHF.

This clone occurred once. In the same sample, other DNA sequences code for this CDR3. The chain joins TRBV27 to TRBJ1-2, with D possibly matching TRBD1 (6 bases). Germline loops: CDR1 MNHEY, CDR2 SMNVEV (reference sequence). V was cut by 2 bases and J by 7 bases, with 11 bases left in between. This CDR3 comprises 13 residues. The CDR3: CASSLTGQSGYTF. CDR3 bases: TGTGCCAGCAGTTTAACCGGACAGAGTGGCTACACCTTC.

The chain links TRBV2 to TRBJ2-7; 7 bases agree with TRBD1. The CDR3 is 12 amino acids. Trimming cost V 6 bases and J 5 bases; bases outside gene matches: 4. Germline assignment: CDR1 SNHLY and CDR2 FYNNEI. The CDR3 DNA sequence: TGTGCCAGCAGGGCTGGACAGGACGAGCAGTACTTC. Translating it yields CASRAGQDEQYF.

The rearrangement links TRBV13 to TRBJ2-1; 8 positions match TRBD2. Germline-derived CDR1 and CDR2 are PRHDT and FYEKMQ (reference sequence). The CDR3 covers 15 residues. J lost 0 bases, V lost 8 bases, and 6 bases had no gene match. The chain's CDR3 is CASSLAGSSYNEQFF. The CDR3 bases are TGTGCCAGCTCCTTAGCGGGGAGCTCCTACAATGAGCAGTTCTTC.

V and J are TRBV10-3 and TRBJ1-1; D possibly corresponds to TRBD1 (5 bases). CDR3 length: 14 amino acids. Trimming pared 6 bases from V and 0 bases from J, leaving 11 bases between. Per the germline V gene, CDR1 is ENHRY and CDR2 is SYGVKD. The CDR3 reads CAIRPAGMNTEAFF. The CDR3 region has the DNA TGTGCCATCAGACCGGCAGGGATGAACACTGAAGCTTTCTTT.

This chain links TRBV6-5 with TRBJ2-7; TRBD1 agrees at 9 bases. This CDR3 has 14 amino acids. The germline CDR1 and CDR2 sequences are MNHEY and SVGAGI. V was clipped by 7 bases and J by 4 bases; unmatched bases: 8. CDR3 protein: CASITGTGTYEQYF. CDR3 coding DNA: TGTGCCAGCATTACCGGGACAGGGACTTACGAGCAGTACTTC.

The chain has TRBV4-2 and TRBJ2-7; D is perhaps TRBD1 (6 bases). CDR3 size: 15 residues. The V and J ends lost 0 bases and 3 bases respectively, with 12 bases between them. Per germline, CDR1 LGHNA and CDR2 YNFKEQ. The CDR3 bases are TGTGCCAGCAGCCAAGATAATACAGGGAGCTACGAGCAGTACTTC. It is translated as CASSQDNTGSYEQYF.

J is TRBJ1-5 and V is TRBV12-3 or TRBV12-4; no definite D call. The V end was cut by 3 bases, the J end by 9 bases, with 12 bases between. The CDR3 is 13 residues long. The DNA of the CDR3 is TGTGCCAGCAGTTTTTCGGAGCAACGGCCCCAGCATTTT. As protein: CASSFSEQRPQHF.

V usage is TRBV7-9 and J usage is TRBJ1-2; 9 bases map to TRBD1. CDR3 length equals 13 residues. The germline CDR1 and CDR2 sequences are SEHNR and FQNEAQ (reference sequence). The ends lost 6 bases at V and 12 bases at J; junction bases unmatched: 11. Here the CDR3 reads CASSDGGQGSHTF. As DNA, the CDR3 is TGTGCCAGCAGTGACGGGGGACAGGGTTCTCACACCTTC.

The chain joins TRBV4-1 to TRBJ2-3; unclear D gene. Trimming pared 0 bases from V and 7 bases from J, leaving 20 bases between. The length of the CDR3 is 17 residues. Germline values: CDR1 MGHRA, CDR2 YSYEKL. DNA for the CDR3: TGCGCCAGCAGCCAAGATAACCGGGTGAGCAAATCGAATACGCAGTATTTT. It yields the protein CASSQDNRVSKSNTQYF.

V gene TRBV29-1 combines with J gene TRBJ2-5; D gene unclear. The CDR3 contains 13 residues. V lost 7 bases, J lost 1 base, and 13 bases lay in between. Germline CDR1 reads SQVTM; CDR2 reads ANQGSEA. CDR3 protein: CSAQDGFQETQYF. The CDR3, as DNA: TGCAGCGCTCAGGACGGGTTCCAAGAGACCCAGTACTTC.

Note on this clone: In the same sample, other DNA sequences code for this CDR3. The CDR3 DNA reads as TGTGCCAGCAGCGTAGGGCTGAAAGAGACCCAGTACTTC. This codes for CASSVGLKETQYF. The rearrangement joins TRBV9 to TRBJ2-5; the D is unclear. Germline V gives CDR1 SGDLS, CDR2 YYNGEE. The CDR3 contains 13 residues. Trimming took off 0 bases at V and 3 bases at J, with 6 bases between the two ends.

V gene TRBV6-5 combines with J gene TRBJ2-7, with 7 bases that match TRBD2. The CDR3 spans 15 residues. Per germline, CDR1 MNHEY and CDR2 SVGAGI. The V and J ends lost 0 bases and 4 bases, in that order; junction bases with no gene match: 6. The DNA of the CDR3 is TGTGCCAGCAGTTACTCGGGAGGGGCGCATTACGAGCAGTACTTC. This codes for CASSYSGGAHYEQYF.

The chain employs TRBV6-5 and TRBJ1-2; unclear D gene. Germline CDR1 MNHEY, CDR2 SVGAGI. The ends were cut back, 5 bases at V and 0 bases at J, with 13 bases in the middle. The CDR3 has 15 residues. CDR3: CASSRMRRANYGYTF. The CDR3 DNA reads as TGTGCCAGCAGTAGAATGAGGCGAGCTAACTATGGCTACACCTTC.

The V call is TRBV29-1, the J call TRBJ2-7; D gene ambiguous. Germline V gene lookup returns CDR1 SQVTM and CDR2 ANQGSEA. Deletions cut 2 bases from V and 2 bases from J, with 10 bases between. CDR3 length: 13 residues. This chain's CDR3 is CSVETGLPYEQYF. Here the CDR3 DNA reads TGCAGCGTTGAAACCGGGTTGCCCTACGAGCAGTACTTC.

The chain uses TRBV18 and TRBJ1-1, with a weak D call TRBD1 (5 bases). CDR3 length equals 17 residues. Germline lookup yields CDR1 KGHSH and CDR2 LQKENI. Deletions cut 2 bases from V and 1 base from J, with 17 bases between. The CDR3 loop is CASSPKLLTAQNTEAFF. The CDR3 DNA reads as TGTGCCAGCTCACCAAAGTTGCTGACAGCCCAGAACACTGAAGCTTTCTTT.

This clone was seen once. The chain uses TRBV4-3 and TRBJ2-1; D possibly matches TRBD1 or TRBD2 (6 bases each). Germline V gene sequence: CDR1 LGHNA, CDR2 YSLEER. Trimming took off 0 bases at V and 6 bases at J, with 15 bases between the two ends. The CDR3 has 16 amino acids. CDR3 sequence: CASSQDFRGLLNEQFF. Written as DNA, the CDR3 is TGCGCCAGCAGCCAAGATTTCAGGGGACTTCTCAATGAGCAGTTCTTC.

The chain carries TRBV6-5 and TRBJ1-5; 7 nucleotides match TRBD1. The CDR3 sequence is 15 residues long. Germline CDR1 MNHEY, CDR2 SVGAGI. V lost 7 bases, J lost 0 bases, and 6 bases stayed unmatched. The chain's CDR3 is CASMGQPNSNQPQHF. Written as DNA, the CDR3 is TGTGCCAGCATGGGACAGCCAAATAGCAATCAGCCCCAGCATTTT.

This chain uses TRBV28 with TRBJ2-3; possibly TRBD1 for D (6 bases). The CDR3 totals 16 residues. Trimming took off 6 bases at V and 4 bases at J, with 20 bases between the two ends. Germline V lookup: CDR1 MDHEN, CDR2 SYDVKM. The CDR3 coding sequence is TGTGCCAGCAGGGGCCCGGGACAAAGGGGATCAGATACGCAGTATTTT. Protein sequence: CASRGPGQRGSDTQYF.

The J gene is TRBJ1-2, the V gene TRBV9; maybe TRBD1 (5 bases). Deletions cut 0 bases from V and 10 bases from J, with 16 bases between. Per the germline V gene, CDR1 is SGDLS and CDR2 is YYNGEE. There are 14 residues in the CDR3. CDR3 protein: CASSVGGGALDYTF. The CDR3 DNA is TGTGCCAGCAGCGTAGGTGGAGGGGCTCTGGACTACACCTTC.

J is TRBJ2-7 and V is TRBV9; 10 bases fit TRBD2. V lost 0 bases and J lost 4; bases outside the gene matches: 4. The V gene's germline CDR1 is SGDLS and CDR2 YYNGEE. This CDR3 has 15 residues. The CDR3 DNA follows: TGTGCCAGCAGCGTAGGTAGCGGGGGGATGTACGAGCAGTACTTC. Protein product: CASSVGSGGMYEQYF.

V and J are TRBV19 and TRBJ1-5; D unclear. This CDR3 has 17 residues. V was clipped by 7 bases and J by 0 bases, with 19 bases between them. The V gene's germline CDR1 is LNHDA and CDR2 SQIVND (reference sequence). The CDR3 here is CASNGKGTTVSNQPQHF. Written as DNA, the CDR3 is TGTGCCAGTAATGGTAAGGGTACAACGGTTAGCAATCAGCCCCAGCATTTT. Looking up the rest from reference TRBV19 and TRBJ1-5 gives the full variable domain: DGGITQSPKYLFRKEGQNVTLSCEQNLNHDAMYWYRQDPGQGLRLIYYSQIVNDFQKGDIAEGYSVSREKKESFPLTVTSAQKNPTAFYLCASNGKGTTVSNQPQHFGDGTRLSIL.

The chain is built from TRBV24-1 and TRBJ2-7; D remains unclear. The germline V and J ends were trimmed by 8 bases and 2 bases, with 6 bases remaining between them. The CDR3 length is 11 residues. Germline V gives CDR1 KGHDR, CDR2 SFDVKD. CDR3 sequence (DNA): TGTGCCACCATTTGGACCTACGAGCAGTACTTC. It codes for CATIWTYEQYF.

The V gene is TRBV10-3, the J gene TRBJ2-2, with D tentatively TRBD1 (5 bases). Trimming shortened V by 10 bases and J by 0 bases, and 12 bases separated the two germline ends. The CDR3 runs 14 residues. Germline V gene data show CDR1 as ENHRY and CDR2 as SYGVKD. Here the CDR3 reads CATHDRANTGELFF. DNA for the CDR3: TGTGCCACACATGACAGAGCGAACACCGGGGAGCTGTTTTTT.

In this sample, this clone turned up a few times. CDR3 loop: CASSLEMGGYEQYF. CDR3 coding DNA: TGTGCCAGCAGCTTAGAGATGGGCGGGTACGAGCAGTACTTC. V gene TRBV7-2 combines with J gene TRBJ2-7; a weak D match, TRBD2 (5 bases). Germline V CDR1 and CDR2: SGHTA, FQGNSA. Trimming removed 1 base from V and 4 bases from J, with 11 bases in between. The CDR3 is 14 residues long.

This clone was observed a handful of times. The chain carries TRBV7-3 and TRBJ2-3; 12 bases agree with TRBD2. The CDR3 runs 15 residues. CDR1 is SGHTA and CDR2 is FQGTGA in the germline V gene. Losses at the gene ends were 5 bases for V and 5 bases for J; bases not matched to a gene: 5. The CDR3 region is CASSPGLAGIDTQYF. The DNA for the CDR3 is TGTGCCAGCAGCCCCGGACTAGCGGGGATAGATACGCAGTATTTT.

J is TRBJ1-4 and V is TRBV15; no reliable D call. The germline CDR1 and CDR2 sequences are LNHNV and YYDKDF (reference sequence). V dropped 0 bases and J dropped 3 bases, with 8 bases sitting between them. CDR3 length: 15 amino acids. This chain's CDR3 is CATSRDPGANEKLFF. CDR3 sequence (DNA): TGTGCCACCAGCAGAGATCCCGGGGCTAATGAAAAACTGTTTTTT. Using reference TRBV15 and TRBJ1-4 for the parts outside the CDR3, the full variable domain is DAMVIQNPRYQVTQFGKPVTLSCSQTLNHNVMYWYQQKSSQAPKLLFHYYDKDFNNEADTPDNFQSRRPNTSFCFLDIRSPGLGDTAMYLCATSRDPGANEKLFFGSGTQLSVL.

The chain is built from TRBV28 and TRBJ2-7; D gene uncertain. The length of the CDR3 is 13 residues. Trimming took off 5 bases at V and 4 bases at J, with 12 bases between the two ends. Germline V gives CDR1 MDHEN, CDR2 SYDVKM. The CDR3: CASSGQENYEQYF. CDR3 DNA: TGTGCCAGCAGTGGGCAGGAGAATTACGAGCAGTACTTC.

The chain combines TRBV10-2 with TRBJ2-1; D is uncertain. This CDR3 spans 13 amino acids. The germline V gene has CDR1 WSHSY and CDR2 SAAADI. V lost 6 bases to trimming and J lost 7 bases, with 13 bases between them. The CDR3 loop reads CASSRGVQNEQFF. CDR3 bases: TGCGCCAGCAGCCGAGGCGTTCAAAATGAGCAGTTCTTC.